Sequencing of this TCR beta chain was carried out in a study of T cells after yellow fever vaccination (dated by TCRdb to between 2018 and 2021). Turning to the overall study: Libraries from fractions with low cell numbers were prepared with the SMART-Seq v4 Ultra Low Input RNA kit. Blood was collected at multiple timepoints before and after primary and secondary immunization, and bulk PBMC replicates and cell subsets were isolated. Two healthy male donors, one aged 18 to 29 and one aged 30 to 39 years, made up the cohort. Bulk TCR alpha and beta repertoires were sequenced longitudinally to track T-cell clones before and after primary and booster YFV17D yellow fever vaccination.

Synthesis of TCR cDNA relied on 5'RACE template switching, a step that introduced a universal primer site along with unique molecular identifiers. Priming for cDNA synthesis came from both the TCR alpha and TCR beta constant segments. Libraries were amplified in two PCR steps, with sample barcodes and sequencing adapters added in the second step. Sequencing of the libraries was done on either Illumina HiSeq 2500 (2x100 bp) or NovaSeq (2x150 bp). The authors' pipeline ran thus. MIGEC handled demultiplexing of reads and collapsing into UMI consensus sequences, while MiXCR performed V(D)J alignment. Using edgeR on replicate PBMC samples, clonotypes were called vaccine-responding if FDR was below 0.01 and the log2 fold change was above 5 up to day 15. Bulk clonotypes were assigned CD4 or CD8 identity according to which sequenced CD4 or CD8 repertoire held them at higher abundance. The public reads were reanalyzed by TCRdb: fastp trimming at Q25, MiXCR alignment, in-frame beta chains only. Merged by CDR3 protein, the rows form single entries marked with the most common genes and DNA. The V and J calls, along with clone size, are taken from TCRdb and not from the paper's own processing. In all, the sample holds around 310,000 distinct CDR3 sequences, and roughly 8.7% of those were seen once. The ten top clones hold approximately 18% of the sample.

The treatment or condition label on this specimen signifies: live attenuated yellow fever vaccine strain. At each blood-draw timepoint, two biological replicates of bulk PBMCs were collected. PBMCs were isolated from peripheral blood using a standard Ficoll-Paque protocol. TriZol was used to extract RNA from bulk PBMCs, from CD4 and CD8 fractions, and from dextramer-positive and dextramer-negative fractions. Study-wide conclusions, independent of this receptor: Most clones expanded after primary vaccination (96% of CD4 and roughly 91% of CD8) were re-detected after the booster, suggesting that broad memory maintenance occurred. Because abundant contaminating clonotypes from the bulk population could be contained in FACS-sorted repertoires, computational filtering was required. The secondary T-cell response was found to be weaker but faster than the primary response, with a peak reached on day 5 rather than on day 15. A small fraction of clonotypes showed up in both the CD4 and CD8 compartments, probably as a result of convergent recombination. Because only two donors were included in the study, the extent to which the findings can be generalized is limited.

This clonotype was detected ten times or more. This receptor's antigen is unknown. No much larger clone exists at a distance of one base, and base qualities are not known. The receptor was isolated from a man in his late teens or twenties who received the YFV17D yellow fever vaccine. This sample comprised PBMCs, obtained on the day of the first yellow fever vaccination.

The CDR3 is CASSLAPGANVLTF. The nucleotide sequence reads TGTGCCAGCAGCTTAGCGCCAGGGGCCAACGTCCTGACTTTC. The chain is encoded by TRBV7-9 joined to TRBJ2-6; no D gene can be assigned with confidence. CDR1 and CDR2, looked up from the germline V gene (reference sequence), are SEHNR and FQNEAQ. The CDR3 contains 14 residues, cysteine and phenylalanine counted. The read is trimmed to its CDR3 DNA, 42 bases read in frame from base 1. The trim is 0 bases for V and 4 bases for J, with a gap of 4 bases between the germline ends.